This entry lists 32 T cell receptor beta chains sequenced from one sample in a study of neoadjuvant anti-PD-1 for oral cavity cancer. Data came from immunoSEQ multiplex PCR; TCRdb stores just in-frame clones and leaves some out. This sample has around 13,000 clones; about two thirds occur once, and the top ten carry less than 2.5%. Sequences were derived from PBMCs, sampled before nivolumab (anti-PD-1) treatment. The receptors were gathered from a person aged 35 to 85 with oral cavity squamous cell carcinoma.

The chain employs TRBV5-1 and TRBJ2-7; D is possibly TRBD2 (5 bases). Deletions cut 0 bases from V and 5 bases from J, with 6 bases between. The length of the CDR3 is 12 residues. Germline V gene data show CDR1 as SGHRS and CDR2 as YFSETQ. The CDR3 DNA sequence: TGCGCCAGCAGCTTGGCCGGGAACGAGCAGTACTTC. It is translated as CASSLAGNEQYF.

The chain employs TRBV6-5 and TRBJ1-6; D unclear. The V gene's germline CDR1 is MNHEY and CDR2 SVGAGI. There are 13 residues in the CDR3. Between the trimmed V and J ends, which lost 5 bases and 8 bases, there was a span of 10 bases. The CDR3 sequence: CASSPIKDSPLHF. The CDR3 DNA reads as TGTGCCAGCAGTCCCATAAAAGATTCACCCCTCCACTTT.

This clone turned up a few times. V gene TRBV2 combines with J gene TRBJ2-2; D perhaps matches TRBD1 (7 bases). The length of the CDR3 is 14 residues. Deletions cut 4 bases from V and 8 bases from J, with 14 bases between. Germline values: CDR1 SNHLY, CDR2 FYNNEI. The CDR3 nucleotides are TGTGCCAGCAGTGGCGGTCAGGGGGGAGGGGAGCTGTTTTTT. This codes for CASSGGQGGGELFF. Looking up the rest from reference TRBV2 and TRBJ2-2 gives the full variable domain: EPEVTQTPSHQVTQMGQEVILRCVPISNHLYFYWYRQILGQKVEFLVSFYNNEISEKSEIFDDQFSVERPDGSNFTLKIRSTKLEDSAMYFCASSGGQGGGELFFGEGSRLTVL.

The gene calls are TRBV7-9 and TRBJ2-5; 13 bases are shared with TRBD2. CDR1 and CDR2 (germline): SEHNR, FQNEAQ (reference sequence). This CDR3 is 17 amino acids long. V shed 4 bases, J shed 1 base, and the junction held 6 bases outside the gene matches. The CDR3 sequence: CASSSGLAGRIQETQYF. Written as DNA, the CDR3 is TGTGCCAGCAGCTCGGGACTAGCGGGGAGAATCCAAGAGACCCAGTACTTC.

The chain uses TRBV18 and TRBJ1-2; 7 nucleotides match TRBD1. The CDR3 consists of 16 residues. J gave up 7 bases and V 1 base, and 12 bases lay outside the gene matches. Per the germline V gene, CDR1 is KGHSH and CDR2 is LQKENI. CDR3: CASSPRVGQMIIGYTF. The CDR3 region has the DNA TGTGCCAGCTCACCACGGGTGGGACAGATGATTATTGGCTACACCTTC. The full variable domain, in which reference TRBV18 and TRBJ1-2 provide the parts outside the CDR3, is NAGVMQNPRHLVRRRGQEARLRCSPMKGHSHVYWYRQLPEEGLKFMVYLQKENIIDESGMPKERFSAEFPKEGPSILRIQQVVRGDSAAYFCASSPRVGQMIIGYTFGSGTRLTVV.

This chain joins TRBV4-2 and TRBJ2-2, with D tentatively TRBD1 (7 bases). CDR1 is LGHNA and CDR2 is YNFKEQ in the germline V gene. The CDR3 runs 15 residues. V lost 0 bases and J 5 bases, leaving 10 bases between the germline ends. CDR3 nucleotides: TGTGCCAGCAGCCAAGATCCAGGGGGGACCGGGGAGCTGTTTTTT. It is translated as CASSQDPGGTGELFF.

The CDR3 sequence: CASSYSPIQGNYGYTF. The CDR3 DNA reads as TGTGCCAGCAGTTACTCCCCGATTCAGGGTAACTATGGCTACACCTTC. The rearrangement links TRBV6-5 to TRBJ1-2; tentatively, D is TRBD1 (5 bases). This CDR3 has 16 amino acids. Germline assignment: CDR1 MNHEY and CDR2 SVGAGI. V was clipped by 0 bases and J by 1 base, with 12 bases between them.

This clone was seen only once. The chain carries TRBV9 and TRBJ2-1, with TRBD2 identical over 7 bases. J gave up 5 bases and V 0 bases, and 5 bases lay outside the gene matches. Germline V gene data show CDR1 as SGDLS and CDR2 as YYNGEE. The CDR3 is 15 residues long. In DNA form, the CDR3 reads TGTGCCAGCAGCGTAGGCGGGAGCGGAAACAATGAGCAGTTCTTC. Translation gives CASSVGGSGNNEQFF. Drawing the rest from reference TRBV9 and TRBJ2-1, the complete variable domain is DSGVTQTPKHLITATGQRVTLRCSPRSGDLSVYWYQQSLDQGLQFLIQYYNGEERAKGNILERFSAQQFPDLHSELNLSSLELGDSALYFCASSVGGSGNNEQFFGPGTRLTVL.

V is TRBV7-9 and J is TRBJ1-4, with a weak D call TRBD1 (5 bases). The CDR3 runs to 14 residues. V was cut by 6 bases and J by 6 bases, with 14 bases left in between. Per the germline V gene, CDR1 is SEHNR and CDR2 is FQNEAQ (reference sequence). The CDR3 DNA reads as TGTGCCAGCAGTCGCCGACAGAGGGATGAAAAACTGTTTTTT. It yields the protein CASSRRQRDEKLFF.

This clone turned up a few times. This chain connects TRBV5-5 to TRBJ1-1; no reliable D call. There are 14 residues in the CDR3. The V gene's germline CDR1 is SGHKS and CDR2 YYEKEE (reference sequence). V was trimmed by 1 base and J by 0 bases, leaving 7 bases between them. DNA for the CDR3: TGTGCCAGCAGCTTGCGAGCCCTGAACACTGAAGCTTTCTTT. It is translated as CASSLRALNTEAFF.

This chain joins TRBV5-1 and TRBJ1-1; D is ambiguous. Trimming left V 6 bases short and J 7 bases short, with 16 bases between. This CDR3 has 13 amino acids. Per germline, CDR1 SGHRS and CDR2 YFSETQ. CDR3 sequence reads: CASNSRGAGEAFF. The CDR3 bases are TGCGCCAGCAACTCCCGGGGAGCGGGTGAAGCTTTCTTT.

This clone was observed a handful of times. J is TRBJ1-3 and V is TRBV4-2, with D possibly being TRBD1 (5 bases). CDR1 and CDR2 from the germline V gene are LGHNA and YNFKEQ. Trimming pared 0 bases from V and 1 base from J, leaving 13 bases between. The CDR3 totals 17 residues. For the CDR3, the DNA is TGTGCCAGCAGCCAAGATCTAGGCGCAGGGTCTGGAAACACCATATATTTT. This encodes CASSQDLGAGSGNTIYF.

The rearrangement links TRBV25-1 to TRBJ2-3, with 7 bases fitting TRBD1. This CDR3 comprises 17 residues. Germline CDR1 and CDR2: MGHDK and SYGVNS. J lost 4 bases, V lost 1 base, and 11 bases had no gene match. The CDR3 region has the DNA TGTGCCAGCAGTGAATTCCCGACAGGGCGGATGGCAGATACGCAGTATTTT. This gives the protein CASSEFPTGRMADTQYF.

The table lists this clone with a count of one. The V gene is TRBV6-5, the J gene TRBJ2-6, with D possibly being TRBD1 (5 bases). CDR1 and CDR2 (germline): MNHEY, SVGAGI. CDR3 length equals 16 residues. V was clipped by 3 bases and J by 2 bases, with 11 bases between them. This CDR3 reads CASSYAAGTGANVLTF. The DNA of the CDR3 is TGTGCCAGCAGTTATGCGGCAGGGACTGGGGCCAACGTCCTGACTTTC.

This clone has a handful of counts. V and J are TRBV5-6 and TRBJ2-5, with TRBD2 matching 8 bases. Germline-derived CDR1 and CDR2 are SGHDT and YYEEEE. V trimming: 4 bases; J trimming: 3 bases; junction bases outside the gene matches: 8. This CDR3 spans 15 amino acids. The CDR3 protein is CASSLTSGGKETQYF. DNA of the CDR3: TGTGCCAGCAGCCTCACTAGCGGAGGAAAAGAGACCCAGTACTTC. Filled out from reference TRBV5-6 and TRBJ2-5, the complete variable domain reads DAGVTQSPTHLIKTRGQQVTLRCSPKSGHDTVSWYQQALGQGPQFIFQYYEEEERQRGNFPDRFSGHQFPNYSSELNVNALLLGDSALYLCASSLTSGGKETQYFGPGTRLLVL.

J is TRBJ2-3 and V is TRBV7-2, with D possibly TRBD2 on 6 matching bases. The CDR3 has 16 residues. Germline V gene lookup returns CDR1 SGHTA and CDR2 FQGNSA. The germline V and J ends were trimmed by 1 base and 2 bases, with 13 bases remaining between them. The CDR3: CASSLENSGITDTQYF. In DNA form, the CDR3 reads TGTGCCAGCAGCTTAGAGAATAGCGGAATCACAGATACGCAGTATTTT. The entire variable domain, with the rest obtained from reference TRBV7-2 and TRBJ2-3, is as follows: GAGVSQSPSNKVTEKGKDVELRCDPISGHTALYWYRQSLGQGLEFLIYFQGNSAPDKSGLPSDRFSAERTGGSVSTLTIQRTQQEDSAVYLCASSLENSGITDTQYFGPGTRLTVL.

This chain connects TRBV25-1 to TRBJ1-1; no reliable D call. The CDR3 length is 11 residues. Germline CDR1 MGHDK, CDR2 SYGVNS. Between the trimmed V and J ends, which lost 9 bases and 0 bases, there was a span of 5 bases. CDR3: CASQLNTEAFF. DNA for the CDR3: TGTGCCAGTCAGTTGAACACTGAAGCTTTCTTT. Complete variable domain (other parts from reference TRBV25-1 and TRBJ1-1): EADIYQTPRYLVIGTGKKITLECSQTMGHDKMYWYQQDPGMELHLIHYSYGVNSTEKGDLSSESTVSRIRTEHFPLTLESARPSHTSQYLCASQLNTEAFFGQGTRLTVV.

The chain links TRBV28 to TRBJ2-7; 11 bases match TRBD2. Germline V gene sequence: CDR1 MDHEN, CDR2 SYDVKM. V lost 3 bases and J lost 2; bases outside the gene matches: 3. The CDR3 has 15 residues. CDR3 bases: TGTGCCAGCAGTTTTCTAGCGGGAGGCGCCTACGAGCAGTACTTC. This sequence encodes CASSFLAGGAYEQYF.

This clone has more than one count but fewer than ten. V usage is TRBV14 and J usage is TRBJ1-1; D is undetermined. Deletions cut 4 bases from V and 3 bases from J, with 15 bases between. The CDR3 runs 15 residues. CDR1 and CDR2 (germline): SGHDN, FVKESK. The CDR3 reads CASSLAPLEDTEAFF. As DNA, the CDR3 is TGTGCCAGCAGCCTCGCCCCCCTTGAAGACACTGAAGCTTTCTTT.

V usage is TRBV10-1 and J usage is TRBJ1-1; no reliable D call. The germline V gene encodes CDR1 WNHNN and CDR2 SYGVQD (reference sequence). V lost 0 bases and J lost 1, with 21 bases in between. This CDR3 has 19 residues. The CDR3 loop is CASSESPVSGGGRNTEAFF. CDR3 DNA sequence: TGCGCCAGCAGTGAGTCGCCGGTTTCGGGTGGAGGGAGGAACACTGAAGCTTTCTTT.

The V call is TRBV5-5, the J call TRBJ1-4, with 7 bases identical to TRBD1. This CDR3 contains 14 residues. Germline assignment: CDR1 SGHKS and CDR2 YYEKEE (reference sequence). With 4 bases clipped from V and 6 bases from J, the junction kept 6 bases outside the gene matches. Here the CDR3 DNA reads TGTGCCAGCAGCCCCTCAGGGGGGGATGAAAAACTGTTTTTT. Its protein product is CASSPSGGDEKLFF.

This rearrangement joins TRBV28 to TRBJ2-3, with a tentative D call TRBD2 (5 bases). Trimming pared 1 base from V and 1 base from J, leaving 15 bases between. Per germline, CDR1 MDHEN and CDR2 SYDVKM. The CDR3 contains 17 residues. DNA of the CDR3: TGTGCCAGCAGTTTATCCCTTAGCGTGTCGGGCACAGATACGCAGTATTTT. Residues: CASSLSLSVSGTDTQYF.

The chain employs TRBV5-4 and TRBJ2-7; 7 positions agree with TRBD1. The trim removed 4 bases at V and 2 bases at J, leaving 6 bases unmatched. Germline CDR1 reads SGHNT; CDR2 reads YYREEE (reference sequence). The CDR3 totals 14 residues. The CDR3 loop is CASSVGQSAYEQYF. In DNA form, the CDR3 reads TGTGCCAGCAGCGTGGGACAGTCAGCCTACGAGCAGTACTTC.

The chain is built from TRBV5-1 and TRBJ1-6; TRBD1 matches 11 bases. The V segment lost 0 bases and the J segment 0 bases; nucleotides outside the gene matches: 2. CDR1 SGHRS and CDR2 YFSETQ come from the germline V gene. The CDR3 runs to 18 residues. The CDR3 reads CASSLGTGGNSYNSPLHF. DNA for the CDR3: TGCGCCAGCAGCTTGGGGACAGGGGGCAACTCCTATAATTCACCCCTCCACTTT.

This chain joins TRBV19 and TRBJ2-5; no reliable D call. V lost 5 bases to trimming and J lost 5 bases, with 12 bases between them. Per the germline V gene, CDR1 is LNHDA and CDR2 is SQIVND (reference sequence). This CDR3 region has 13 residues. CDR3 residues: CASSPQARETQYF. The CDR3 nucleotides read TGTGCCAGTAGTCCCCAAGCGAGGGAGACCCAGTACTTC.

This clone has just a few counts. The CDR3 DNA reads as TGTGCCAGCAGCCCACAGGACAGCCTTAATGAAAAACTGTTTTTT. It is translated as CASSPQDSLNEKLFF. This sequence joins TRBV9 and TRBJ1-4, with D maybe TRBD1 (6 bases). Trimming removed 4 bases from V and 4 bases from J, with 14 bases in between. Germline lookup yields CDR1 SGDLS and CDR2 YYNGEE. CDR3 length: 15 residues. The whole variable domain, remainder taken from reference TRBV9 and TRBJ1-4, is DSGVTQTPKHLITATGQRVTLRCSPRSGDLSVYWYQQSLDQGLQFLIQYYNGEERAKGNILERFSAQQFPDLHSELNLSSLELGDSALYFCASSPQDSLNEKLFFGSGTQLSVL.

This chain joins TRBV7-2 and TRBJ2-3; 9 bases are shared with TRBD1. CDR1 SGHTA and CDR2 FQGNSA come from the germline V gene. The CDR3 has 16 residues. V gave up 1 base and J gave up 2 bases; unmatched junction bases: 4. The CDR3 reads CASSLVGQGNTDTQYF. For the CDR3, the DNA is TGTGCCAGCAGCTTAGTGGGACAGGGCAACACAGATACGCAGTATTTT. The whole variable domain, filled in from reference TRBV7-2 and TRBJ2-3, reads GAGVSQSPSNKVTEKGKDVELRCDPISGHTALYWYRQSLGQGLEFLIYFQGNSAPDKSGLPSDRFSAERTGGSVSTLTIQRTQQEDSAVYLCASSLVGQGNTDTQYFGPGTRLTVL.

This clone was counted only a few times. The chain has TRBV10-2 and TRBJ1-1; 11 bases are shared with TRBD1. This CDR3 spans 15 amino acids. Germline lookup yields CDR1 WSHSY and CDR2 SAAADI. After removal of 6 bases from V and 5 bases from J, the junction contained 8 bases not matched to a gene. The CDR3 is CASRDPGTGGTEAFF. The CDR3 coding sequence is TGCGCCAGCAGGGACCCCGGGACAGGGGGTACTGAAGCTTTCTTT.

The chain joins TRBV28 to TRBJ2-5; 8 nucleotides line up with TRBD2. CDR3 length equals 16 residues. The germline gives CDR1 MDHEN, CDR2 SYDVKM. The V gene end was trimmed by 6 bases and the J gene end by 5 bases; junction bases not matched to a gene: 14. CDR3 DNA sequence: TGTGCCAGCAGCACCAGACGGGGGGGCAGCGGTGAGACCCAGTACTTC. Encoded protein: CASSTRRGGSGETQYF.

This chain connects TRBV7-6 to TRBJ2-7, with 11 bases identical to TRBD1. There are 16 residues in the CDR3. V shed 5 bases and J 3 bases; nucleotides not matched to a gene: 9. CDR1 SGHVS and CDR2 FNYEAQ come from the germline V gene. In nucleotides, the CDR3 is TGTGCCAGCAGCCCGGAGGGGGGGACAGGGGGCTACGAGCAGTACTTC. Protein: CASSPEGGTGGYEQYF.

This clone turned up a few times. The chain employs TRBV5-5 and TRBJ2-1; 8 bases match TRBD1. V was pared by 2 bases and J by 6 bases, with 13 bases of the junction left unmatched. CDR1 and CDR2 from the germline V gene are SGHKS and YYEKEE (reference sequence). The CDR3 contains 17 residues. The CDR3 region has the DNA TGTGCCAGCAGCTTAAGCCCAGGGGGCAGGAGATTCAATGAGCAGTTCTTC. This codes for CASSLSPGGRRFNEQFF.

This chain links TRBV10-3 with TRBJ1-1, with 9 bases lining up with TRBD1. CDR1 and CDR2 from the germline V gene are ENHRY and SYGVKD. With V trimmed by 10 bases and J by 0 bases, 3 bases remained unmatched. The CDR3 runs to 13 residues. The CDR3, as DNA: TGTGCCACCAGGACAGGGGTGAACACTGAAGCTTTCTTT. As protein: CATRTGVNTEAFF.